The present TCR beta chain was sequenced within a study of graft-versus-host responses after intestinal transplantation. Overall study context: Every transplant recipient was induced with anti-thymocyte globulin, then maintained on tacrolimus and steroids for two to four years. Whole-study findings and limits: Allografts of patients with graft-donor T cell macrochimerism showed high graft-versus-host to host-versus-graft clone ratios.

Note on this clone: Its antigen remains unknown.

Clones were sequenced by immunoSEQ multiplex PCR, and TCRdb holds only the in-frame ones, with some missing. Of 99,000 or so clones in the sample, 86% are singletons; the top ten hold approximately 1.4%. Germline CDR1 is SGHTA and CDR2 is FQGTGA. The CDR3 runs to 16 residues. Losses at the gene ends were 5 bases for V and 6 bases for J; bases not matched to a gene: 12. Sequenced material: PBMCs, taken 255 days after intestinal transplant. The source of this sequence is a human patient who received an intestinal transplant, so some T cells may come from the graft donor. The rearrangement uses TRBV7-3 and TRBJ2-3; 9 nucleotides align to TRBD2. The CDR3 nucleotides are TGTGCCAGCAGCCCCCCCCGGCGGGAGGGCCTCGATACGCAGTATTTT. The encoded protein is CASSPPRREGLDTQYF.